These 21 T cell receptor beta chains share one sample of origin, sequenced in a study of beta chain features in type 1 diabetes. Investigators reverse transcribed all isolated RNA, so they sequenced expressed TCRB transcripts. Sequencing used immunoSEQ multiplex PCR; TCRdb keeps in-frame clones, though not all of them. Here the sample spans 150,000 or so clones, about 44% being singletons. The specimen was Tregs from blood. The receptors stem from a man younger than 30 in good health.

This chain links TRBV10-3 with TRBJ2-1; possible D gene TRBD2, 6 bases. Germline CDR1 reads ENHRY; CDR2 reads SYGVKD. V lost 0 bases and J 0 bases, leaving 18 bases between the germline ends. The CDR3 totals 19 residues. In nucleotides, the CDR3 is TGTGCCATCAGTGAGTCGTTGGGACTCATTTTTAGCTCCTACAATGAGCAGTTCTTC. It codes for CAISESLGLIFSSYNEQFF.

The chain employs TRBV15 and TRBJ1-2, with 7 bases identical to TRBD1. Per the germline V gene, CDR1 is LNHNV and CDR2 is YYDKDF (reference sequence). The CDR3 is 13 amino acids. The trim removed 3 bases at V and 7 bases at J, leaving 5 bases unmatched. CDR3 loop: CATSSITGVGYTF. The CDR3 DNA sequence: TGTGCCACCAGCAGCATAACAGGGGTTGGCTACACCTTC. Full variable domain (outside the CDR3, taken from reference TRBV15 and TRBJ1-2): DAMVIQNPRYQVTQFGKPVTLSCSQTLNHNVMYWYQQKSSQAPKLLFHYYDKDFNNEADTPDNFQSRRPNTSFCFLDIRSPGLGDTAMYLCATSSITGVGYTFGSGTRLTVV.

The genes are TRBV6-1 and TRBJ2-3, with a weak D call TRBD2 (7 bases). V was shortened by 6 bases and J by 4 bases, with 14 bases between the two germline ends. Per the germline V gene, CDR1 is MNHNS and CDR2 is SASEGT. The CDR3 has 14 residues. The DNA for the CDR3 is TGTGCCAGCAGGGGAGGGGGGTCTGCAGATACGCAGTATTTT. Protein product: CASRGGGSADTQYF.

The rearrangement links TRBV7-2 to TRBJ1-1; D possibly corresponds to TRBD1 (5 bases). CDR3 length: 14 residues. Germline V gene sequence: CDR1 SGHTA, CDR2 FQGNSA. V was shortened by 4 bases and J by 3 bases, with 12 bases between the two germline ends. The CDR3 reads CASSSFRVDTEAFF. CDR3 nucleotides: TGTGCCAGCAGCTCTTTCAGGGTAGACACTGAAGCTTTCTTT.

The chain uses TRBV7-8 and TRBJ2-1, with 8 bases that match TRBD2. V shed 6 bases, J shed 0 bases, and the junction held 4 bases outside the gene matches. There are 15 residues in the CDR3. Per the germline V gene, CDR1 is SGHVS and CDR2 is FQNEAQ. CDR3 bases: TGTGCCAGCAGTTATAGCGGGACCTCCTACAATGAGCAGTTCTTC. Translating gives CASSYSGTSYNEQFF.

The chain links TRBV10-3 to TRBJ1-1; a weak D match, TRBD1 (6 bases). The CDR3 is made up of 14 amino acids. CDR1 is ENHRY, CDR2 SYGVKD, per germline. V shed 6 bases and J shed 5 bases, with 16 bases lying between them. CDR3 nucleotide sequence: TGTGCCATCAGCCTAGAACCCAGGGGAACTGAAGCTTTCTTT. Residues: CAISLEPRGTEAFF.

V is TRBV28 and J is TRBJ2-3; 9 bases match TRBD2. The V gene end was trimmed by 6 bases and the J gene end by 6 bases; junction bases not matched to a gene: 7. CDR1 and CDR2 from the germline V gene are MDHEN and SYDVKM. This CDR3 has 14 amino acids. This chain's CDR3 is CASRGGGALDTQYF. In nucleotides, the CDR3 is TGTGCCAGCAGGGGCGGGGGGGCCCTGGATACGCAGTATTTT.

The J gene is TRBJ1-2, the V gene TRBV29-1, with TRBD1 identical over 7 bases. Per germline, CDR1 SQVTM and CDR2 ANQGSEA. Trimming took 4 bases from V and 8 from J; bases not matched to a gene: 4. The CDR3 contains 11 residues. CDR3 protein: CSVGGQRGYTF. The CDR3 DNA reads as TGCAGCGTTGGGGGACAGAGAGGCTACACCTTC.

This clone has only a few counts. The rearrangement joins TRBV28 to TRBJ2-7; TRBD2 matches at 7 bases. Germline CDR1 and CDR2: MDHEN and SYDVKM. The CDR3 runs to 14 residues. With 5 bases clipped from V and 5 bases from J, the junction kept 9 bases outside the gene matches. CDR3 amino acids: CASSPGGFSDEQYF. As DNA, the CDR3 is TGTGCCAGCAGTCCCGGGGGGTTCTCTGACGAGCAGTACTTC.

This chain joins TRBV18 and TRBJ2-1; TRBD1 aligns across 9 bases. Germline V gene lookup returns CDR1 KGHSH and CDR2 LQKENI. The trim removed 4 bases at V and 7 bases at J, leaving 8 bases unmatched. This CDR3 is 15 amino acids long. The CDR3 reads CASSLGQGKSNEQFF. CDR3 DNA: TGTGCCAGCTCACTTGGACAGGGGAAATCGAATGAGCAGTTCTTC.

V is TRBV5-1 and J is TRBJ2-3, with D possibly being TRBD2 (6 bases). Between the trimmed V and J ends, which lost 4 bases and 3 bases, there was a span of 15 bases. Germline CDR1 reads SGHRS; CDR2 reads YFSETQ. The CDR3 has 15 amino acids. This chain's CDR3 is CASSGMGGVTDTQYF. CDR3 DNA sequence: TGCGCCAGCAGCGGTATGGGGGGAGTTACAGATACGCAGTATTTT.

The genes are TRBV28 and TRBJ1-1, with D unresolved. The CDR3 has 11 residues. Germline V lookup: CDR1 MDHEN, CDR2 SYDVKM. With 6 bases removed from V and 5 bases from J, the gap between germline ends came to 7 bases. CDR3 amino acids: CASRLSTEAFF. In DNA, the CDR3 is TGTGCCAGCAGGTTGTCGACTGAAGCTTTCTTT.

V is TRBV25-1 and J is TRBJ1-6; D remains ambiguous. Germline assignment: CDR1 MGHDK and CDR2 SYGVNS. The CDR3 sequence is 14 residues long. Trimming cost V 6 bases and J 7 bases, with 13 bases left between them. CDR3: CASSLSVGNSPLHF. The CDR3 bases are TGTGCCAGCAGCCTCTCAGTCGGGAATTCACCCCTCCACTTT.

This clone has more than one count but fewer than ten. The chain combines TRBV2 with TRBJ2-3, with a tentative D call TRBD2 (5 bases). Trimming left V 6 bases short and J 4 bases short, with 14 bases between. From germline, CDR1 is SNHLY and CDR2 FYNNEI. The CDR3 is 14 residues long. The CDR3 DNA sequence: TGTGCCAGCAGCAACGGGATGGGCCCAGATACGCAGTATTTT. This translates into CASSNGMGPDTQYF.

This clone was recorded once. The chain recombines TRBV11-2 with TRBJ2-1; possibly TRBD1 for D (5 bases). V lost 5 bases and J lost 4, with 9 bases in between. The CDR3 has 13 amino acids. CDR1 and CDR2 from the germline V gene are SGHAT and FQNNGV. The CDR3 spells CASSKDSYNEQFF. CDR3 DNA: TGTGCCAGCAGCAAAGACAGTTACAATGAGCAGTTCTTC.

The chain is built from TRBV5-1 and TRBJ2-1; TRBD1 matches at 8 bases. Looked up from germline, CDR1 is SGHRS and CDR2 is YFSETQ. The CDR3 totals 16 residues. The V and J ends lost 4 bases and 3 bases, in that order; junction bases with no gene match: 9. The CDR3 region is CASSNLGQGFYNEQFF. In DNA, the CDR3 is TGCGCCAGCAGCAACCTCGGACAGGGCTTCTACAATGAGCAGTTCTTC.

The chain carries TRBV7-9 and TRBJ1-2, with TRBD1 matching 10 bases. Losses at the gene ends were 5 bases for V and 2 bases for J; bases not matched to a gene: 5. The CDR3 consists of 15 residues. Germline values: CDR1 SEHNR, CDR2 FQNEAQ (reference sequence). CDR3 protein: CASSRDRGLNYGYTF. The CDR3 DNA reads as TGTGCCAGCAGCCGGGACAGGGGCCTCAACTATGGCTACACCTTC.

The V call is TRBV7-7, the J call TRBJ1-5, with 11 bases that match TRBD1. V lost 5 bases and J lost 4; bases outside the gene matches: 4. Germline V lookup: CDR1 SSHAT, CDR2 FNYEAQ (reference sequence). This CDR3 spans 15 amino acids. For the CDR3, the DNA is TGTGCCAGCAGCGATGGGACAGGGGGTAATCAGCCCCAGCATTTT. Its translation: CASSDGTGGNQPQHF.

The gene calls are TRBV5-1 and TRBJ1-2; TRBD1 matches 9 bases. The V and J ends lost 4 bases and 8 bases, in that order; junction bases with no gene match: 9. Germline CDR1 SGHRS, CDR2 YFSETQ. This CDR3 has 14 residues. CDR3 DNA: TGCGCCAGCAGCGGCCGGGACAGGGATAACGGCTACACCTTC. Translation gives CASSGRDRDNGYTF.

This clone was seen a few times. The V call is TRBV5-1, the J call TRBJ2-3; D is ambiguous. Per the germline V gene, CDR1 is SGHRS and CDR2 is YFSETQ. V was trimmed by 5 bases and J by 0 bases, leaving 10 bases between them. The CDR3 runs 14 residues. In DNA, the CDR3 is TGCGCCAGCAGAGGCGGTGCTAGCACAGATACGCAGTATTTT. Translating it yields CASRGGASTDTQYF.

DNA of the CDR3: TGTGCCAGCAGCAAGGGACAGGGGGCCTACAATGAGCAGTTCTTC. The encoded protein is CASSKGQGAYNEQFF. The rearrangement joins TRBV11-1 to TRBJ2-1, with 11 bases identical to TRBD1. The V gene's germline CDR1 is SGHAT and CDR2 FQDESV (reference sequence). V shed 5 bases and J 2 bases; nucleotides not matched to a gene: 2. This CDR3 has 15 amino acids.